Following are 19 T cell receptor beta chains from one sample sequenced in a study of blood T cell repertoires in COVID-19 (dated by TCRdb to 2020 to 2021). To prepare the library, the immunoSEQ multiplex PCR assay was applied. In TCRdb, the immuneACCESS table is reduced to in-frame sequences with V and J assigned. These tables do not hold every clone; where another copy was compared, an unresolved V gene accounts for under half, and the others remain unexplained. Within this sample are over 100,000 clones, with roughly 90% of them counted one time only. About 5.7% of the sample is in the top ten clones. Sequenced input: peripheral blood. All receptors come from a woman between 50 and 59 years old with COVID-19, enrolled during active disease.

This clone was seen a single time. V gene TRBV7-2 combines with J gene TRBJ2-5; D perhaps matches TRBD2 (5 bases). This CDR3 spans 13 amino acids. Between the trimmed V and J ends, which lost 6 bases and 3 bases, there was a span of 11 bases. Looked up from germline, CDR1 is SGHTA and CDR2 is FQGNSA. DNA of the CDR3: TGTGCCAGCAGACTAGTCGGGGAAGAGACCCAGTACTTC. It codes for CASRLVGEETQYF. The whole variable domain, filled in from reference TRBV7-2 and TRBJ2-5, reads GAGVSQSPSNKVTEKGKDVELRCDPISGHTALYWYRQSLGQGLEFLIYFQGNSAPDKSGLPSDRFSAERTGGSVSTLTIQRTQQEDSAVYLCASRLVGEETQYFGPGTRLLVL.

In its sample, this clone was seen once. The V call is TRBV2, the J call TRBJ2-7; the D is unclear. V was trimmed by 2 bases and J by 1 base, leaving 6 bases between them. The CDR3 is 13 amino acids. Germline CDR1 reads SNHLY; CDR2 reads FYNNEI. The CDR3 region is CASSEQASYEQYF. The CDR3 region has the DNA TGTGCCAGCAGTGAACAGGCTTCCTACGAGCAGTACTTC.

This chain links TRBV19 with TRBJ1-6; D gene uncertain. The germline V and J ends were trimmed by 6 bases and 8 bases, with 17 bases remaining between them. Germline V CDR1 and CDR2: LNHDA, SQIVND (reference sequence). The CDR3 has 15 amino acids. This chain's CDR3 is CASSRSGLGHSPLHF. CDR3 sequence (DNA): TGTGCCAGTAGCCGAAGCGGGTTAGGGCATTCACCCCTCCACTTT.

The genes are TRBV11-2 and TRBJ2-7, with TRBD2 matching over 8 bases. Trimming removed 2 bases from V and 7 bases from J; junction bases left unmatched: 10. Germline CDR1 is SGHAT and CDR2 is FQNNGV. The CDR3 runs to 15 residues. As DNA, the CDR3 is TGTGCCAGCAGCTTACCTATCGACGGGGGGGCTGAGCAGTACTTC. This encodes CASSLPIDGGAEQYF.

The chain links TRBV28 to TRBJ2-1; the match to TRBD2 covers 15 bases. V trimming: 5 bases; J trimming: 8 bases; junction bases outside the gene matches: 7. The CDR3 covers 16 residues. The germline gives CDR1 MDHEN, CDR2 SYDVKM. CDR3 nucleotide sequence: TGTGCCAGCAGTCCCTGGACTAGCGGGGGGGGGCATGAGCAGTTCTTC. As protein: CASSPWTSGGGHEQFF.

The chain couples TRBV13 to TRBJ2-5; D might be TRBD1 (5 bases). The CDR3 sequence is 15 residues long. Germline lookup yields CDR1 PRHDT and CDR2 FYEKMQ (reference sequence). Trimming took 0 bases from V and 3 from J, leaving 11 bases between them. CDR3 sequence (DNA): TGTGCCAGCAGCTTAGGTTTCTCCAGGGAAGAGACCCAGTACTTC. Amino acids: CASSLGFSREETQYF.

This sequence joins TRBV11-2 and TRBJ2-3; D is perhaps TRBD2 (5 bases). V lost 5 bases, J lost 8 bases, and 14 bases lay in between. Germline V gene data show CDR1 as SGHAT and CDR2 as FQNNGV. The length of the CDR3 is 13 residues. The CDR3 DNA reads as TGTGCCAGCAGCACCCACCTAGCTTCTACGCAGTATTTT. It encodes CASSTHLASTQYF.

This sequence joins TRBV6-1 and TRBJ1-2; D gene uncertain. Per the germline V gene, CDR1 is MNHNS and CDR2 is SASEGT. The CDR3 runs to 12 residues. Trimming removed 0 bases at V and 8 bases at J, with 7 bases between. DNA of the CDR3: TGTGCCAGCAGTGAAGCGGGCGCCGGCTACACCTTC. It is translated as CASSEAGAGYTF.

This clone was recorded only once. This chain uses TRBV19 with TRBJ1-2; 7 bases match TRBD1. With 0 bases clipped from V and 4 bases from J, the junction kept 5 bases outside the gene matches. The CDR3 spans 15 residues. CDR1 is LNHDA, CDR2 SQIVND, per germline (reference sequence). The DNA for the CDR3 is TGTGCCAGTAGTATAGATGTGACAGGGATCTATGGCTACACCTTC. Translating it yields CASSIDVTGIYGYTF.

The chain carries TRBV18 and TRBJ2-5; 10 bases agree with TRBD2. CDR1 KGHSH and CDR2 LQKENI come from the germline V gene. V shed 5 bases and J 7 bases; nucleotides not matched to a gene: 7. The CDR3 loop spans 14 amino acids. CDR3 DNA: TGTGCCAGCTCAGCTAGCGGGGGTTCGGTGACCCAGTACTTC. Protein: CASSASGGSVTQYF.

A note on this clone: Other DNA sequences from this sample encode an identical CDR3 as well. This sequence joins TRBV18 and TRBJ2-5; D call uncertain. The CDR3 is made up of 14 amino acids. Trimming left V 3 bases short and J 2 bases short, with 10 bases between. Germline assignment: CDR1 KGHSH and CDR2 LQKENI. The chain's CDR3 is CASSPSLGQETQYF. The CDR3 bases are TGTGCCAGCTCACCTAGCTTAGGTCAAGAGACCCAGTACTTC.

The chain uses TRBV29-1 and TRBJ1-1, with D unclear. Germline loops: CDR1 SQVTM, CDR2 ANQGSEA. This CDR3 contains 12 residues. Trimming cost V 6 bases and J 1 base, with 9 bases left between them. This chain's CDR3 is CSVEGPNTEAFF. CDR3 DNA: TGCAGCGTGGAGGGCCCGAACACTGAAGCTTTCTTT.

This clone was recorded only once. The chain couples TRBV5-4 to TRBJ2-7, with 7 nucleotides matching TRBD1. The CDR3 sequence is 11 residues long. Germline V gene sequence: CDR1 SGHNT, CDR2 YYREEE (reference sequence). With V trimmed by 4 bases and J by 6 bases, 1 base remained unmatched. CDR3 sequence (DNA): TGTGCCAGCAGCGCAGGGGGCGAGCAGTACTTC. Residues: CASSAGGEQYF.

The rearrangement uses TRBV6-1 and TRBJ2-7; D is undetermined. Germline-derived CDR1 and CDR2 are MNHNS and SASEGT. This CDR3 spans 14 amino acids. Trimming stripped 2 bases from V and 4 bases from J, with 12 bases between. The CDR3 DNA reads TGTGCCAGCAGTGAAAGCGCAGAATATTACGAGCAGTACTTC. This codes for CASSESAEYYEQYF.

V usage is TRBV2 and J usage is TRBJ1-6, with 7 bases that match TRBD1. Germline values: CDR1 SNHLY, CDR2 FYNNEI. The CDR3 length is 13 residues. V was clipped by 11 bases and J by 11 bases; unmatched bases: 12. Here the CDR3 DNA reads TGTGCCGGAACGACAGGGATCGTAGCACCCCTCCACTTT. Translated, it gives CAGTTGIVAPLHF.

V is TRBV7-3 and J is TRBJ2-3; 8 nucleotides align to TRBD2. V trimming: 2 bases; J trimming: 4 bases; junction bases outside the gene matches: 8. Germline values: CDR1 SGHTA, CDR2 FQGTGA. The CDR3 length is 16 residues. CDR3 protein: CASSLVLGLGPDTQYF. DNA for the CDR3: TGTGCCAGCAGCTTAGTATTGGGACTAGGGCCAGATACGCAGTATTTT.

The chain carries TRBV27 and TRBJ2-2; 9 bases fit TRBD1. CDR3 length equals 14 residues. Losses at the gene ends were 4 bases for V and 6 bases for J; bases not matched to a gene: 3. The germline V gene encodes CDR1 MNHEY and CDR2 SMNVEV (reference sequence). In DNA, the CDR3 is TGTGCCAGCAGTTCGACAGGGGGGTCCGGGGAGCTGTTTTTT. Protein product: CASSSTGGSGELFF.

This chain links TRBV19 with TRBJ2-5; TRBD2 aligns across 10 bases. Germline trimming cut 3 bases from V and 1 base from J; bases unmatched to any gene: 2. CDR3 length equals 15 residues. CDR1 and CDR2 (germline): LNHDA, SQIVND (reference sequence). The CDR3: CASSMTSGFQETQYF. The CDR3 nucleotides read TGTGCCAGTAGTATGACTAGCGGGTTCCAAGAGACCCAGTACTTC.

V is TRBV5-5 and J is TRBJ1-1; possibly TRBD1 for D (6 bases). Between the trimmed V and J ends, which lost 4 bases and 0 bases, there was a span of 10 bases. CDR1 is SGHKS, CDR2 YYEKEE, per germline (reference sequence). This CDR3 is built from 14 residues. The CDR3 region has the DNA TGTGCCAGCAGCGGTGGACAGATGAACACTGAAGCTTTCTTT. This translates into CASSGGQMNTEAFF.